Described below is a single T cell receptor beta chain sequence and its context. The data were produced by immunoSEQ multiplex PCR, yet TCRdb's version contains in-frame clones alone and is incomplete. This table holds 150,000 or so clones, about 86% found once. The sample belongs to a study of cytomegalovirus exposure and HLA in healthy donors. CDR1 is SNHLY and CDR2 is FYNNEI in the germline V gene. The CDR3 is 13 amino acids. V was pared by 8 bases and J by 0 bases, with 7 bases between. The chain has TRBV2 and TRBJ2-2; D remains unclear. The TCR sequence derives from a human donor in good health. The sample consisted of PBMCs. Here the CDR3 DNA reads TGTGCCAGCCGGGTCACGAACACCGGGGAGCTGTTTTTT. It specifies CASRVTNTGELFF.